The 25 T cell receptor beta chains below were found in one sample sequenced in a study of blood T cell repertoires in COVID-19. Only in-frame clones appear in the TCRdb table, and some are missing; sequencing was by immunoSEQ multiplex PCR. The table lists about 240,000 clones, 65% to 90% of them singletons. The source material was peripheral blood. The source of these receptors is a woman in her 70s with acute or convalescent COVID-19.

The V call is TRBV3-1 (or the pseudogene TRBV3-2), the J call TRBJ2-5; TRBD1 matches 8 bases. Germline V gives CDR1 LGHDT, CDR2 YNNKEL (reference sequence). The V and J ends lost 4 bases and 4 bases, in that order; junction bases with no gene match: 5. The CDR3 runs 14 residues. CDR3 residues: CASSLRTGSETQYF. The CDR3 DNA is TGTGCCAGCAGCCTACGGACAGGGTCAGAGACCCAGTACTTC.

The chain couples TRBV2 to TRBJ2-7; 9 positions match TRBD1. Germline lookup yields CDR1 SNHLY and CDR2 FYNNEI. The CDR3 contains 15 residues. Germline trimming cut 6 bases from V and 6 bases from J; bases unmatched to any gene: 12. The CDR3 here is CASSQEGQGQSEQYF. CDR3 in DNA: TGTGCCAGCAGCCAGGAGGGACAGGGCCAGTCCGAGCAGTACTTC. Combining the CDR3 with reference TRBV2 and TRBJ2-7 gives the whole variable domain EPEVTQTPSHQVTQMGQEVILRCVPISNHLYFYWYRQILGQKVEFLVSFYNNEISEKSEIFDDQFSVERPDGSNFTLKIRSTKLEDSAMYFCASSQEGQGQSEQYFGPGTRLTVT.

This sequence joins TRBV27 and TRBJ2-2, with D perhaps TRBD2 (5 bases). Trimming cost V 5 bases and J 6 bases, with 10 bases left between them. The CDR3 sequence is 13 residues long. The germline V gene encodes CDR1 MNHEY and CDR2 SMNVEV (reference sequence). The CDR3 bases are TGTGCCAGCAGTCCAGGACTTTCCGGGGAGCTGTTTTTT. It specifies CASSPGLSGELFF.

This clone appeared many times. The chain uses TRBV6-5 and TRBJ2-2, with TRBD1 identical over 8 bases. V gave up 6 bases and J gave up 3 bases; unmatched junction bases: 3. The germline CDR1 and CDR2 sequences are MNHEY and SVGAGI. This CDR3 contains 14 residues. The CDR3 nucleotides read TGTGCCAGCAGCAGGACAGGGTACACCGGGGAGCTGTTTTTT. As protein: CASSRTGYTGELFF.

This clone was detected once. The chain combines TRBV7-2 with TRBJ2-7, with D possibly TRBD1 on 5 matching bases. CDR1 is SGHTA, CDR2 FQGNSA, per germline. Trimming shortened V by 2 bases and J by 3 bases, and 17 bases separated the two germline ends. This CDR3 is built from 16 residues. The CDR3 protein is CASSLSTSGSNYEQYF. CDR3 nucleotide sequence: TGTGCCAGCAGCTTATCGACATCAGGGTCCAACTACGAGCAGTACTTC.

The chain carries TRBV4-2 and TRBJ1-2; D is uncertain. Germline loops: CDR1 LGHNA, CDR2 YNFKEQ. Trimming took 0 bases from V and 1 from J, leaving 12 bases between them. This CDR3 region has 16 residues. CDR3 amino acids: CASSQDLTGNNYGYTF. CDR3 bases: TGTGCCAGCAGCCAAGATTTGACGGGAAATAACTATGGCTACACCTTC.

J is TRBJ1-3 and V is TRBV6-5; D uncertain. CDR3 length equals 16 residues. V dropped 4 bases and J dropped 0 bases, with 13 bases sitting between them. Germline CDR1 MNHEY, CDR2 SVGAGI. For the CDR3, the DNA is TGTGCCAGCAGTTCCGGTGTAGTGTACTCTGGAAACACCATATATTTT. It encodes CASSSGVVYSGNTIYF.

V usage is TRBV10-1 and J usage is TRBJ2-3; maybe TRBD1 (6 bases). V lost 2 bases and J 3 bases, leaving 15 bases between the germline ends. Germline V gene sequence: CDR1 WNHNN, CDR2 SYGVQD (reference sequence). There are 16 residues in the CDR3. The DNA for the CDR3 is TGCGCCAGCAGTGAGGGCAGGGGTTATTCTACAGATACGCAGTATTTT. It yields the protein CASSEGRGYSTDTQYF.

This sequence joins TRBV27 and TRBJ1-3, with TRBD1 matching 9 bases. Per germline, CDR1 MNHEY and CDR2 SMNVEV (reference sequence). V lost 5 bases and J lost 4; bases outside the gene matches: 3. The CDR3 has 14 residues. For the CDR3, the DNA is TGTGCCAGCAGTCGACAGGGGGGAGGAAACACCATATATTTT. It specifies CASSRQGGGNTIYF.

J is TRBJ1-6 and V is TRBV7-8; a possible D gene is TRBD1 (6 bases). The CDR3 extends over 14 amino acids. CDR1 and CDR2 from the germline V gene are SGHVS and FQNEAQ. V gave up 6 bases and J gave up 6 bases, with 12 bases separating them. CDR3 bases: TGTGCCAGCAGACGAGACAGGAGTAATTCACCCCTCCACTTT. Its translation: CASRRDRSNSPLHF.

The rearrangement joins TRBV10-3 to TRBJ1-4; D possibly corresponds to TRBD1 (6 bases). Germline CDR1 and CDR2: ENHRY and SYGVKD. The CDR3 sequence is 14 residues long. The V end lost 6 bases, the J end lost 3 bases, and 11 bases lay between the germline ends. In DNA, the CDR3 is TGTGCCATCAGATGGGACAAGTCTAATGAAAAACTGTTTTTT. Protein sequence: CAIRWDKSNEKLFF.

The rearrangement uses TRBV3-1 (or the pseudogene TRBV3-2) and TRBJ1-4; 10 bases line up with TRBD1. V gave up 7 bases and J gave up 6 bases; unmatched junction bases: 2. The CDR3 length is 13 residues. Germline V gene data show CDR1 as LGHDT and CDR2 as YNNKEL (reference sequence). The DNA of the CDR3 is TGTGCCAGCACGGACAGGGGGTATGAAAAACTGTTTTTT. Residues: CASTDRGYEKLFF.

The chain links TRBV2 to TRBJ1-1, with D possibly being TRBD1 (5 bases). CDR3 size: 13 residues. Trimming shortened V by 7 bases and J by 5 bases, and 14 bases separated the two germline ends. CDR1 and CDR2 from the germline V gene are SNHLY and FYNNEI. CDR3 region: CASNSWGGTEAFF. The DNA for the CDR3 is TGTGCCAGCAATTCCTGGGGGGGGACTGAAGCTTTCTTT.

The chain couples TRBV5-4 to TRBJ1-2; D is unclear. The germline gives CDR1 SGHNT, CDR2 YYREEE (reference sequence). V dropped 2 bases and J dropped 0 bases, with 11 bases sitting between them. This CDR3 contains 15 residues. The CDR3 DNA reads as TGTGCCAGCAGCTTAGCGGCAGGAGCTAACTATGGCTACACCTTC. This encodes CASSLAAGANYGYTF.

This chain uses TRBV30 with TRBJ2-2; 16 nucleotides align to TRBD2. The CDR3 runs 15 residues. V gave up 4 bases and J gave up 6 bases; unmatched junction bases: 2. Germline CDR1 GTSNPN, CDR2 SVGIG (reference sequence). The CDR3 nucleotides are TGTGCCTGGATTGGGACTAGCGGGGGGGCCGGGGAGCTGTTTTTT. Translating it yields CAWIGTSGGAGELFF.

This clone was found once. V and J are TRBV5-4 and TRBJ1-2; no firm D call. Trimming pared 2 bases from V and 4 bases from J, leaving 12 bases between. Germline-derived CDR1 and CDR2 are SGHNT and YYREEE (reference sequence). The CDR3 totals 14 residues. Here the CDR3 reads CASSFWSGSYGYTF. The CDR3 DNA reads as TGTGCCAGCAGCTTCTGGAGCGGATCCTATGGCTACACCTTC.

Here the CDR3 reads CASSPMRGNQPQHF. The CDR3 nucleotides read TGTGCCAGTAGCCCTATGCGGGGTAATCAGCCCCAGCATTTT. J is TRBJ1-5 and V is TRBV19; D not certain. CDR3 length: 14 residues. Germline CDR1 LNHDA, CDR2 SQIVND (reference sequence). V was shortened by 6 bases and J by 4 bases, with 13 bases between the two germline ends. Together with reference TRBV19 and TRBJ1-5, the CDR3 gives the full variable domain: DGGITQSPKYLFRKEGQNVTLSCEQNLNHDAMYWYRQDPGQGLRLIYYSQIVNDFQKGDIAEGYSVSREKKESFPLTVTSAQKNPTAFYLCASSPMRGNQPQHFGDGTRLSIL.

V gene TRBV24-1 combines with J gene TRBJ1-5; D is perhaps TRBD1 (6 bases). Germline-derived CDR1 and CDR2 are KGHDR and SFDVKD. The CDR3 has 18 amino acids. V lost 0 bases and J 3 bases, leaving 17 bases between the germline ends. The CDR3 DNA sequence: TGTGCCACCAGTGATTTGCCAGGGGTAGTGGAATACAATCAGCCCCAGCATTTT. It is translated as CATSDLPGVVEYNQPQHF.

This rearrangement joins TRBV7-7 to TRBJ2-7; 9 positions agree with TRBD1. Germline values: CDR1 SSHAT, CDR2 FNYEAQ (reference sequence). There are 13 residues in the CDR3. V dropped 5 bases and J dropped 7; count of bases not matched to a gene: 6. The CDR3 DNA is TGTGCCAGCAGCCTCGGGACAGGGAAAGAGCAGTACTTC. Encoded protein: CASSLGTGKEQYF.

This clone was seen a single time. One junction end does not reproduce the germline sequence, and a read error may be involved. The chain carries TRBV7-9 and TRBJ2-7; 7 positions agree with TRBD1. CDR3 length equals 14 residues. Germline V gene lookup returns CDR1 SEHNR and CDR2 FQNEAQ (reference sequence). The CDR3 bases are TGTGCCAGCAGTTCCGCCGGGACAGTAAACGAAAGGCACTTC. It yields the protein CASSSAGTVNERHF. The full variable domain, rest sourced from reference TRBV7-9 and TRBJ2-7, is DTGVSQNPRHKITKRGQNVTFRCDPISEHNRLYWYRQTLGQGPEFLTYFQNEAQLEKSRLLSDRFSAERPKGSFSTLEIQRTEQGDSAMYLCASSSAGTVNERHFGPGTRLTVT.

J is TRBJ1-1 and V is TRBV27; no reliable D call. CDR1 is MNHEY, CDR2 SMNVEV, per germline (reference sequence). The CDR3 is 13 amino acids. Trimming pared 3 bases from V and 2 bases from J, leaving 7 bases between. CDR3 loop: CASSFGGNTEAFF. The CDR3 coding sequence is TGTGCCAGCAGTTTCGGCGGAAACACTGAAGCTTTCTTT.

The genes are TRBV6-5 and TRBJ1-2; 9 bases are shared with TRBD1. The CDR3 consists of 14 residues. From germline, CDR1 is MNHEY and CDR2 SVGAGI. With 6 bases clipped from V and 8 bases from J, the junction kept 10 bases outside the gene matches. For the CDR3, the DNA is TGTGCCAGCAGAAAAGGACAGGGGACATTGGGCTACACCTTC. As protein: CASRKGQGTLGYTF.

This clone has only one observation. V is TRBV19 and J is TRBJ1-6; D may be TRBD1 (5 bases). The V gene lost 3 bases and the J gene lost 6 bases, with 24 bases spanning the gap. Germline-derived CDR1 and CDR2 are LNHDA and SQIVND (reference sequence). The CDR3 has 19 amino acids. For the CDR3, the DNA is TGTGCCAGTAGTATTAATGGAGGGGCTGATCTCCGGTTTAATTCACCCCTCCACTTT. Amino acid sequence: CASSINGGADLRFNSPLHF.

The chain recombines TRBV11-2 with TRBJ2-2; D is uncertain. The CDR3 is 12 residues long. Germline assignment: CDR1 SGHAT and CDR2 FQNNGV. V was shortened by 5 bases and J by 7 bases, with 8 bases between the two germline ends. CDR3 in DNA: TGTGCCAGCAGCCTACCAATCGGGGAGCTGTTTTTT. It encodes CASSLPIGELFF.

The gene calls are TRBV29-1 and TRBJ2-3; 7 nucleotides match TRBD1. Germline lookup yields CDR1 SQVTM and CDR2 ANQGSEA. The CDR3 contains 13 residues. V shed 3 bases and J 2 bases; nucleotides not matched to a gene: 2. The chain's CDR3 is CSVEGQFTDTQYF. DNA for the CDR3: TGCAGCGTTGAGGGACAGTTCACAGATACGCAGTATTTT.